The 32 T cell receptor beta chains given below trace back to one sample, sequenced in a study of Ad26.COV2.S vaccination and SARS-CoV-2 variants. Only in-frame clones appear in the TCRdb table, and some are missing; sequencing was by immunoSEQ multiplex PCR. The sample contains about 420,000 clones, 70% to 90% of which appear only once. Treatment described: about 20 received Ad26.COV2.S at low or high dose, single or two shots; about 5 received placebo; per-sample allocation not given. Sampling was performed 63 days after the first vaccine or placebo injection. The starting material was peripheral blood, obtained in a trial of Ad26.COV2.S vaccine versus placebo. These receptors all stem from a person aged 18-65 years who received the Ad26.COV2.S COVID-19 vaccine or a placebo.

The J gene is TRBJ2-3, the V gene TRBV29-1, with a possible D match to TRBD2 (5 bases). The CDR3 is 17 residues long. V shed 1 base and J shed 1 base, with 18 bases lying between them. Germline-derived CDR1 and CDR2 are SQVTM and ANQGSEA. The CDR3 nucleotides read TGCAGCGTTGAAGCTATCCGAGGGATGTCGGGCACAGATACGCAGTATTTT. Protein: CSVEAIRGMSGTDTQYF.

The chain has TRBV6-5 and TRBJ1-3; possible D gene TRBD1, 5 bases. The CDR3 runs to 14 residues. V dropped 6 bases and J dropped 2 bases, with 11 bases sitting between them. CDR1 and CDR2 (germline): MNHEY, SVGAGI. In DNA, the CDR3 is TGTGCCAGCAGGCCAGGGTCCGCTGGAAACACCATATATTTT. The encoded protein is CASRPGSAGNTIYF.

This chain connects TRBV28 to TRBJ1-5; D may be TRBD1 (5 bases). The germline V gene has CDR1 MDHEN and CDR2 SYDVKM. Trimming took off 3 bases at V and 2 bases at J, with 8 bases between the two ends. The CDR3 runs 14 residues. The CDR3, as DNA: TGTGCCAGCAGTTTGGTGGGGGGCAATCAGCCCCAGCATTTT. This gives the protein CASSLVGGNQPQHF.

This sequence joins TRBV4-3 and TRBJ2-4; D uncertain. V dropped 0 bases and J dropped 9 bases, with 12 bases sitting between them. Germline assignment: CDR1 LGHNA and CDR2 YSLEER. The CDR3 is 14 amino acids. The CDR3 loop reads CASSQDSWDGIQYF. The CDR3 nucleotides read TGCGCCAGCAGCCAAGATTCTTGGGATGGCATTCAGTACTTC.

V gene TRBV7-2 combines with J gene TRBJ2-7; unclear D gene. The germline CDR1 and CDR2 sequences are SGHTA and FQGNSA. V lost 0 bases to trimming and J lost 4 bases, with 13 bases between them. CDR3 length equals 15 residues. DNA of the CDR3: TGTGCCAGCAGCTTAGCGCGCAACCCGCCGTACGAGCAGTACTTC. It is translated as CASSLARNPPYEQYF.

The J gene is TRBJ2-5, the V gene TRBV12-2; TRBD1, the table's D call, was not compared with the DNA. TRBV12-2 has pseudogene status. This CDR3 contains 16 residues. The CDR3 nucleotides read TGTGCAAGTCGCTTAAGTGGGCCGTGGAACGAAGAGACCCAGTACTTC. It yields the protein CASRLSGPWNEETQYF.

CDR3 protein: CASSLLSGGSYNEQFF. CDR3 coding DNA: TGTGCCAGCAGCTTATTAAGCGGGGGCTCCTACAATGAGCAGTTCTTC. J is TRBJ2-1 and V is TRBV7-6, with TRBD2 matching over 8 bases. Germline trimming cut 2 bases from V and 0 bases from J; bases unmatched to any gene: 3. The CDR3 extends over 16 amino acids. Per germline, CDR1 SGHVS and CDR2 FNYEAQ.

The chain recombines TRBV4-1 with TRBJ2-1; 9 bases match TRBD2. Germline CDR1 and CDR2: MGHRA and YSYEKL. V lost 1 base, J lost 10 bases, and 14 bases stayed unmatched. The CDR3 has 17 residues. CDR3 region: CASSQVYRRGGRGEQFF. DNA of the CDR3: TGCGCCAGCAGCCAAGTCTATAGGCGGGGGGGCCGAGGGGAGCAGTTCTTC.

J is TRBJ2-7 and V is TRBV7-2; D remains unclear. V was pared by 5 bases and J by 4 bases, with 6 bases between. Per germline, CDR1 SGHTA and CDR2 FQGNSA. The CDR3 has 11 amino acids. CDR3 in DNA: TGTGCCAGCAGCCCCGGATACGAGCAGTACTTC. Protein sequence: CASSPGYEQYF.

V usage is TRBV7-9 and J usage is TRBJ1-2, with 7 nucleotides matching TRBD1. Per the germline V gene, CDR1 is SEHNR and CDR2 is FQNEAQ (reference sequence). The CDR3 extends over 16 amino acids. With 2 bases clipped from V and 4 bases from J, the junction kept 10 bases outside the gene matches. The CDR3 protein is CASSLSSETGFYGYTF. As DNA, the CDR3 is TGTGCCAGCAGCTTATCATCGGAGACAGGGTTCTATGGCTACACCTTC.

The rearrangement joins TRBV5-4 to TRBJ1-6; D not certain. V was trimmed by 0 bases and J by 4 bases, leaving 8 bases between them. The CDR3 length is 15 residues. Germline V CDR1 and CDR2: SGHNT, YYREEE (reference sequence). CDR3 sequence (DNA): TGTGCCAGCAGCTTGGTCCCAGATTATAATTCACCCCTCCACTTT. This sequence encodes CASSLVPDYNSPLHF.

The gene calls are TRBV9 and TRBJ1-5, with no clear D. Germline V gene lookup returns CDR1 SGDLS and CDR2 YYNGEE. Trimming stripped 3 bases from V and 0 bases from J, with 7 bases between. The CDR3 is 14 residues long. In DNA form, the CDR3 reads TGTGCCAGCAGCGCGCAGGATAGCAATCAGCCCCAGCATTTT. Protein sequence: CASSAQDSNQPQHF.

The table lists this clone with a count of one. The chain couples TRBV5-5 to TRBJ2-2; a weak D match, TRBD1 (6 bases). V was pared by 1 base and J by 4 bases, with 11 bases between. The CDR3 is 15 residues long. Germline V gene sequence: CDR1 SGHKS, CDR2 YYEKEE (reference sequence). CDR3 sequence reads: CASSLPGQSTGELFF. CDR3 bases: TGTGCCAGCAGCTTGCCCGGACAGAGCACCGGGGAGCTGTTTTTT.

V and J are TRBV9 and TRBJ2-7; the match to TRBD1 covers 10 bases. The V gene's germline CDR1 is SGDLS and CDR2 YYNGEE. The CDR3 is 15 residues long. With 4 bases clipped from V and 2 bases from J, the junction kept 6 bases outside the gene matches. For the CDR3, the DNA is TGTGCCAGCAGCTCTTCGGGACAGGGGACCTACGAGCAGTACTTC. Protein product: CASSSSGQGTYEQYF.

The chain uses TRBV5-8 and TRBJ2-7; maybe TRBD2 (6 bases). Trimming took 7 bases from V and 1 from J, leaving 12 bases between them. CDR1 is SGHTS and CDR2 is YDEGEE in the germline V gene. This CDR3 is 13 amino acids long. CDR3 region: CASLRDFSYEQYF. For the CDR3, the DNA is TGTGCCAGCCTCCGGGACTTTTCCTACGAGCAGTACTTC.

V and J are TRBV11-2 and TRBJ2-2; 9 nucleotides align to TRBD2. With 3 bases clipped from V and 3 bases from J, the junction kept 8 bases outside the gene matches. The CDR3 runs to 17 residues. Germline CDR1 is SGHAT and CDR2 is FQNNGV. This CDR3 reads CASSFFAGGLHTGELFF. CDR3 DNA sequence: TGTGCCAGCAGCTTCTTTGCGGGGGGGCTTCACACCGGGGAGCTGTTTTTT.

The gene calls are TRBV6-5 and TRBJ2-7; 7 bases are shared with TRBD1. V lost 8 bases and J lost 4; bases outside the gene matches: 14. The germline V gene has CDR1 MNHEY and CDR2 SVGAGI. This CDR3 comprises 15 residues. In DNA, the CDR3 is TGTGCCAGCCAAGCAAACAGGGGTCCCCTATACGAGCAGTACTTC. It translates to CASQANRGPLYEQYF.

The V gene is TRBV2, the J gene TRBJ2-5; D is ambiguous. CDR1 SNHLY and CDR2 FYNNEI come from the germline V gene. The CDR3 sequence is 11 residues long. Between the trimmed V and J ends, which lost 4 bases and 5 bases, there was a span of 5 bases. The CDR3 sequence is CASSVFETQYF. CDR3 coding DNA: TGTGCCAGCAGTGTTTTTGAGACCCAGTACTTC.

This CDR3 reads CASSGWTTNYGYTF. CDR3 in DNA: TGTGCCAGCAGTGGATGGACGACTAACTATGGCTACACCTTC. The J gene is TRBJ1-2, the V gene TRBV27; D is unclear. The CDR3 sequence is 14 residues long. From germline, CDR1 is MNHEY and CDR2 SMNVEV (reference sequence). The ends were cut back, 5 bases at V and 0 bases at J, with 10 bases in the middle.

The gene calls are TRBV4-3 and TRBJ1-1, with D tentatively TRBD1 (5 bases). The CDR3 has 15 residues. CDR1 LGHNA and CDR2 YSLEER come from the germline V gene. V lost 3 bases and J 2 bases, leaving 13 bases between the germline ends. CDR3 protein: CASSHTTRDNTEAFF. CDR3 DNA sequence: TGCGCCAGCAGCCACACCACTCGGGACAACACTGAAGCTTTCTTT.

The gene calls are TRBV3-1 (or the pseudogene TRBV3-2) and TRBJ2-2; 10 nucleotides align to TRBD2. The CDR3 consists of 16 residues. Trimming took 6 bases from V and 4 from J; bases not matched to a gene: 8. CDR1 and CDR2 from the germline V gene are LGHDT and YNNKEL (reference sequence). In nucleotides, the CDR3 is TGTGCCAGCAGTCCCCTAGCGGGGGTGCTCACCGGGGAGCTGTTTTTT. It translates to CASSPLAGVLTGELFF.

This chain links TRBV6-2 or TRBV6-3 with TRBJ1-3; D is unclear. V lost 5 bases to trimming and J lost 0 bases, with 11 bases between them. Looked up from germline, CDR1 is MNHEY and CDR2 is SVGEGT. This CDR3 comprises 15 residues. In nucleotides, the CDR3 is TGTGCCAGCAGTCCCGACGCCAGCTCTGGAAACACCATATATTTT. Its protein is CASSPDASSGNTIYF.

The rearrangement uses TRBV6-5 and TRBJ2-7, with D possibly matching TRBD2 (5 bases). Per the germline V gene, CDR1 is MNHEY and CDR2 is SVGAGI. Between the trimmed V and J ends, which lost 7 bases and 3 bases, there was a span of 19 bases. The CDR3 is made up of 15 amino acids. CDR3 region: CASTPPGGGHYEQYF. As DNA, the CDR3 is TGTGCCAGCACGCCCCCGGGTGGAGGTCACTACGAGCAGTACTTC.

The chain carries TRBV29-1 and TRBJ1-5; D possibly corresponds to TRBD1 (5 bases). Germline values: CDR1 SQVTM, CDR2 ANQGSEA. V lost 7 bases, J lost 5 bases, and 18 bases lay in between. CDR3 size: 14 residues. In nucleotides, the CDR3 is TGCAGCGCACAAACAGGCCACAAAGATCAGCCCCAGCATTTT. This translates into CSAQTGHKDQPQHF.

The chain is built from TRBV5-1 and TRBJ1-5; D is undetermined. V was trimmed by 4 bases and J by 6 bases, leaving 17 bases between them. The CDR3 sequence is 15 residues long. CDR1 SGHRS and CDR2 YFSETQ come from the germline V gene. Here the CDR3 reads CASSPYAGMGQPQHF. The CDR3, as DNA: TGCGCCAGCAGCCCCTACGCGGGGATGGGTCAGCCCCAGCATTTT.

The rearrangement uses TRBV18 and TRBJ2-1, with D perhaps TRBD1 (6 bases). Deletions cut 4 bases from V and 4 bases from J, with 14 bases between. The CDR3 spans 15 residues. Germline loops: CDR1 KGHSH, CDR2 LQKENI. CDR3 nucleotides: TGTGCCAGCTCACTTTCCGGGACACTTTACAATGAGCAGTTCTTC. This encodes CASSLSGTLYNEQFF.

The rearrangement joins TRBV10-3 to TRBJ2-2; TRBD2 matches at 10 bases. There are 14 residues in the CDR3. V shed 3 bases, J shed 10 bases, and the junction held 5 bases outside the gene matches. Per germline, CDR1 ENHRY and CDR2 SYGVKD. The CDR3 DNA sequence: TGTGCCATCAGTGATGTGCTAGCGGGGGAGGAGCTGTTTTTT. Translated: CAISDVLAGEELFF.

This clone has more than one count but fewer than ten. The chain links TRBV11-2 to TRBJ1-6, with D possibly TRBD1 on 5 matching bases. Germline V gene data show CDR1 as SGHAT and CDR2 as FQNNGV. The CDR3 has 16 residues. V was pared by 0 bases and J by 6 bases, with 12 bases between. For the CDR3, the DNA is TGTGCCAGCAGCTTAGATCCGGGGGACCCTAATTCACCCCTCCACTTT. It translates to CASSLDPGDPNSPLHF.

The chain recombines TRBV10-3 with TRBJ1-2; TRBD1 is a possible D gene (5 bases). Germline V gives CDR1 ENHRY, CDR2 SYGVKD. The V end was cut by 1 base, the J end by 3 bases, with 9 bases between. The CDR3 length is 14 residues. CDR3 sequence reads: CAISEFGGDYGYTF. In DNA, the CDR3 is TGTGCCATCAGTGAGTTTGGGGGTGACTATGGCTACACCTTC.

The J gene is TRBJ2-7, the V gene TRBV30; D is possibly TRBD1 (5 bases). The V gene's germline CDR1 is GTSNPN and CDR2 SVGIG (reference sequence). This CDR3 has 13 amino acids. The V gene lost 2 bases and the J gene lost 3 bases, with 11 bases spanning the gap. CDR3 nucleotide sequence: TGTGCCTGGAGTTACGGCCAGGGCTACGAGCAGTACTTC. As protein: CAWSYGQGYEQYF.

The chain employs TRBV11-2 and TRBJ1-1; D might be TRBD1 (5 bases). Trimming shortened V by 5 bases and J by 6 bases, and 19 bases separated the two germline ends. CDR1 is SGHAT, CDR2 FQNNGV, per germline. This CDR3 contains 15 residues. DNA of the CDR3: TGTGCCAGCAGCCAGGCCCTCGATTCGGGGGCTGAAGCTTTCTTT. Its protein is CASSQALDSGAEAFF.

The sample holds one count of this clone. This chain links TRBV4-3 with TRBJ2-3; no firm D call. V lost 0 bases and J lost 2, with 12 bases in between. The CDR3 is made up of 16 amino acids. The germline CDR1 and CDR2 sequences are LGHNA and YSLEER. The CDR3 sequence is CASSQELTGNTDTQYF. CDR3 bases: TGCGCCAGCAGCCAAGAATTAACTGGCAACACAGATACGCAGTATTTT.